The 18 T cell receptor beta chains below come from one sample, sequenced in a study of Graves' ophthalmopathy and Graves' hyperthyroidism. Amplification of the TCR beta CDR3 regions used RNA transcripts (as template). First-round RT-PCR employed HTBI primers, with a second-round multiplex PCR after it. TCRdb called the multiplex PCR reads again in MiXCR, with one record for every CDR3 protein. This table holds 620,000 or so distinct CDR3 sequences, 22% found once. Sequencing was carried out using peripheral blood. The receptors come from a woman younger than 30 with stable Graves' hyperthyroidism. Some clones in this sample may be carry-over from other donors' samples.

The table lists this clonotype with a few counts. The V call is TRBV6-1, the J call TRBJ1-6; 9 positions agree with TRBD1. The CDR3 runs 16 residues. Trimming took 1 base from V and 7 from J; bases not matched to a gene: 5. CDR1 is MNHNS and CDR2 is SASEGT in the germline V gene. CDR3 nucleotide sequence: TGTGCCAGCAGTGAAGAGTCCGGGACAGGGAATTCACCCCTCCACTTT. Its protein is CASSEESGTGNSPLHF.

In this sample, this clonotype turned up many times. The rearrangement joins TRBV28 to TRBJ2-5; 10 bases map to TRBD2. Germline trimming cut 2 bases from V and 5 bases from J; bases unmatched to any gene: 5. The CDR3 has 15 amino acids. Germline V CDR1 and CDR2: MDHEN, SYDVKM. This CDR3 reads CASSLQAGGQETQYF. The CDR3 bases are TGTGCCAGCAGTTTACAAGCGGGGGGGCAGGAGACCCAGTACTTC.

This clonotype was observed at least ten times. This chain's CDR3 is CASSYSALGSPLHF. The CDR3, as DNA: TGTGCCAGCAGTTACTCAGCTTTGGGTTCACCCCTCCACTTT. The chain couples TRBV6-2 or TRBV6-3 to TRBJ1-6; D is unclear. V lost 0 bases to trimming and J lost 9 bases, with 9 bases between them. The CDR3 has 14 amino acids. CDR1 and CDR2 (germline): MNHEY, SVGEGT.

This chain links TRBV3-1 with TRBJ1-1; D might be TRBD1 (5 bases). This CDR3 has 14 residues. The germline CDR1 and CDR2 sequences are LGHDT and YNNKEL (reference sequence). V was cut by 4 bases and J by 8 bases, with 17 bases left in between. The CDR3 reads CASSPRWGPGEAFF. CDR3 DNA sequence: TGTGCCAGCAGCCCAAGATGGGGCCCCGGAGAAGCTTTCTTT. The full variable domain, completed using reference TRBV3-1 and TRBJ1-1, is DTAVSQTPKYLVTQMGNDKSIKCEQNLGHDTMYWYKQDSKKFLKIMFSYNNKELIINETVPNRFSPKSPDKAHLNLHINSLELGDSAVYFCASSPRWGPGEAFFGQGTRLTVV.

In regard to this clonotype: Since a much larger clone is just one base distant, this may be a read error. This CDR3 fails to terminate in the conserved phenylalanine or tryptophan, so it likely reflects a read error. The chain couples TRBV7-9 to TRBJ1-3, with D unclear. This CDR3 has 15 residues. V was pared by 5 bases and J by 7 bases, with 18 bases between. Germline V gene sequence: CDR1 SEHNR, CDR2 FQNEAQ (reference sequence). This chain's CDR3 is CASSALANTVNTIYY. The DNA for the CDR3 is TGTGCCAGCAGCGCCCTCGCGAACACAGTTAACACCATATATTAT.

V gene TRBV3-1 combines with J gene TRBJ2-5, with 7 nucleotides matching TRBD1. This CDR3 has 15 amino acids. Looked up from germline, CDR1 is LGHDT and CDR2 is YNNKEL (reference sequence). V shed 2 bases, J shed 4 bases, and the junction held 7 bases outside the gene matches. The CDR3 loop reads CASSQPTGISETQYF. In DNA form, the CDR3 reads TGTGCCAGCAGCCAACCGACAGGGATATCAGAGACCCAGTACTTC.

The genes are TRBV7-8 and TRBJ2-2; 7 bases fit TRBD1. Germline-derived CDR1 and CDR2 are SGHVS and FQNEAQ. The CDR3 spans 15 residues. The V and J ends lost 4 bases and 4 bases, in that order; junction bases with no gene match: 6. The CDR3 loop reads CASSSDNRGTGELFF. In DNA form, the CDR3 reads TGTGCCAGCAGCTCCGATAACAGGGGCACCGGGGAGCTGTTTTTT.

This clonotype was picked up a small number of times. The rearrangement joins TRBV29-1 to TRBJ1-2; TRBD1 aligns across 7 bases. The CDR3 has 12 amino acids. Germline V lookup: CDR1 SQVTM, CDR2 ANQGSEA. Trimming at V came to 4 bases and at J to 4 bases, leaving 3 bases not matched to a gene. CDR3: CSVVGGLYGYTF. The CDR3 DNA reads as TGCAGCGTTGTAGGGGGCCTCTATGGCTACACCTTC. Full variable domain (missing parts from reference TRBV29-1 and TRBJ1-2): SAVISQKPSRDICQRGTSLTIQCQVDSQVTMMFWYRQQPGQSLTLIATANQGSEATYESGFVIDKFPISRPNLTFSTLTVSNMSPEDSSIYLCSVVGGLYGYTFGSGTRLTVV.

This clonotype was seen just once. This CDR3 reads CASSEQPLSSYEQYF. CDR3 sequence (DNA): TGTGCCAGCAGTGAACAGCCGTTGAGCTCCTACGAGCAGTACTTC. V gene TRBV6-1 combines with J gene TRBJ2-7; D not certain. Germline V gene lookup returns CDR1 MNHNS and CDR2 SASEGT. CDR3 length: 15 residues. V was clipped by 2 bases and J by 0 bases, with 11 bases between them.

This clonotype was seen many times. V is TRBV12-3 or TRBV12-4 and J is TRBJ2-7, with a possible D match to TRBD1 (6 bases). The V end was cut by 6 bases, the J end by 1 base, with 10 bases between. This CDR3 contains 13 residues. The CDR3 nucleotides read TGTGCCAGCAGCCAAGGACAGTCCTACGAGCAGTACTTC. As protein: CASSQGQSYEQYF.

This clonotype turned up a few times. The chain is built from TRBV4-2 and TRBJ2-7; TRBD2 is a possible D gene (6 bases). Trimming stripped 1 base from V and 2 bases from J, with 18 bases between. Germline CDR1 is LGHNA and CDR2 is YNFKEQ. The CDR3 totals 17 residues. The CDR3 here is CASSQVTYSGRTYEQYF. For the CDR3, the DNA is TGTGCCAGCAGCCAAGTGACATATAGCGGTAGAACCTACGAGCAGTACTTC.

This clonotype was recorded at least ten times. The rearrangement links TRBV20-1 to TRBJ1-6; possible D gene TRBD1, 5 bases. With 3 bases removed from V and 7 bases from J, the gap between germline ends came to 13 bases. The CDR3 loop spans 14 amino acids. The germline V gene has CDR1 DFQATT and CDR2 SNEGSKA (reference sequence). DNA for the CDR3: TGCAGTGCTAGTCAGGTCGGGACGAATTCACCCCTCCACTTT. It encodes CSASQVGTNSPLHF.

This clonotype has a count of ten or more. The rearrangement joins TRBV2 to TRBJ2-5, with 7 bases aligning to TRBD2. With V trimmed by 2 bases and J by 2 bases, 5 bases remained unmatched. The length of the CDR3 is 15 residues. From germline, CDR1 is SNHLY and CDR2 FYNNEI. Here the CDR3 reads CASSETPGRQETQYF. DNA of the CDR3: TGTGCCAGCAGTGAAACCCCCGGGAGGCAAGAGACCCAGTACTTC.

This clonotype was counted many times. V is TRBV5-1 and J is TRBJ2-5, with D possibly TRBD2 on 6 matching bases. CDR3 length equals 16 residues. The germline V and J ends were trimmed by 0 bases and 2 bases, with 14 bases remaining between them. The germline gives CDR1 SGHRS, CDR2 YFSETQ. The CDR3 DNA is TGCGCCAGCAGCTTGGCGGTAGCGGAAGGTCAAGAGACCCAGTACTTC. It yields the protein CASSLAVAEGQETQYF. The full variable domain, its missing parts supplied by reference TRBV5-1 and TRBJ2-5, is KAGVTQTPRYLIKTRGQQVTLSCSPISGHRSVSWYQQTPGQGLQFLFEYFSETQRNKGNFPGRFSGRQFSNSRSEMNVSTLELGDSALYLCASSLAVAEGQETQYFGPGTRLLVL.

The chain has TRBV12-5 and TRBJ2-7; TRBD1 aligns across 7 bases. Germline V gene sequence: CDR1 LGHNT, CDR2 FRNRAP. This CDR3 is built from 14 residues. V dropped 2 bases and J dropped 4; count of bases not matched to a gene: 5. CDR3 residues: CASGLWDRSYEQYF. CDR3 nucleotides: TGTGCTAGTGGTTTGTGGGACAGATCATACGAGCAGTACTTC.

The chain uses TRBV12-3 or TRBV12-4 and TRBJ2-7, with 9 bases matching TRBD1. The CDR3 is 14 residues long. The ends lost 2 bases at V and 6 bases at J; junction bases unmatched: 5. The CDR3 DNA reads TGTGCCAGCAGTTTATCTCGGGACAGGGTCGAGCAGTACTTC. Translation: CASSLSRDRVEQYF.

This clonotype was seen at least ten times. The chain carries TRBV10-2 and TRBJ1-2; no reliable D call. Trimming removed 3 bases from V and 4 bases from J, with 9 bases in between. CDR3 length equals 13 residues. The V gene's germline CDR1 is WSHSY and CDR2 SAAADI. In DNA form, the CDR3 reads TGCGCCAGCAGTGATTGGGTGATCTATGGCTACACCTTC. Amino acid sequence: CASSDWVIYGYTF.

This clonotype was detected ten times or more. The CDR3, as DNA: TGTGCCAGCAGGACTATACGCAGGACAGGGAACGGCTACACCTTC. Translating gives CASRTIRRTGNGYTF. This chain connects TRBV2 to TRBJ1-2; the match to TRBD1 covers 8 bases. The junction had 14 bases not matched to a gene; V was cut back by 6 bases and J by 8 bases. This CDR3 comprises 15 residues. The germline gives CDR1 SNHLY, CDR2 FYNNEI.